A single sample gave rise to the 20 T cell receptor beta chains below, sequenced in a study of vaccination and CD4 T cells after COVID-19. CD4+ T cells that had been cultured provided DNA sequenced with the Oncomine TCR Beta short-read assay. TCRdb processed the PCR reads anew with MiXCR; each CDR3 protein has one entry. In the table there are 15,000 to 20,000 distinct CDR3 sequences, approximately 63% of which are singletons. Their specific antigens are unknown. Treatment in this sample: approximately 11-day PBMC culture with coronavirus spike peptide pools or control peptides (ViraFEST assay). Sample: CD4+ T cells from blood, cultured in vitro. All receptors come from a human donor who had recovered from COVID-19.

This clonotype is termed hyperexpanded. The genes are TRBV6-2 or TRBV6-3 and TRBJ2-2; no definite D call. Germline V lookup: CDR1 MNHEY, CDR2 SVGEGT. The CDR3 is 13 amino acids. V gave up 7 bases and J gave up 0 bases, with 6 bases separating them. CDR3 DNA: TGTGCCAGCATGCCCGCGAACACCGGGGAGCTGTTTTTT. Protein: CASMPANTGELFF.

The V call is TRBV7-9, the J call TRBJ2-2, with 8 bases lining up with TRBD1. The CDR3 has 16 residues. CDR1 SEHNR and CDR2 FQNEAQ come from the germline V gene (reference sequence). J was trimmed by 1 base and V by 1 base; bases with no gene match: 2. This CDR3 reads CASSLVGQVNTGELFF. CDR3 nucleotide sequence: TGTGCCAGCAGCTTAGTGGGACAGGTGAACACCGGGGAGCTGTTTTTT.

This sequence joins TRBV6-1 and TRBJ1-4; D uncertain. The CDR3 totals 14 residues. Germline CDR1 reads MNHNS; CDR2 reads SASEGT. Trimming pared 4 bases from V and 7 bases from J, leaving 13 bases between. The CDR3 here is CASSADGPLEKLFF. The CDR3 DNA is TGTGCCAGCAGTGCCGACGGCCCTCTTGAAAAACTGTTTTTT.

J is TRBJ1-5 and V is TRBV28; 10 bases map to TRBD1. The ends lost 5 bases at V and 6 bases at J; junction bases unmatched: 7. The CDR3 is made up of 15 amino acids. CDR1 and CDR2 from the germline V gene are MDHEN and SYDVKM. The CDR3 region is CASSPARTGGQPQHF. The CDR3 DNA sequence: TGTGCCAGCAGTCCCGCTCGGACAGGGGGTCAGCCCCAGCATTTT.

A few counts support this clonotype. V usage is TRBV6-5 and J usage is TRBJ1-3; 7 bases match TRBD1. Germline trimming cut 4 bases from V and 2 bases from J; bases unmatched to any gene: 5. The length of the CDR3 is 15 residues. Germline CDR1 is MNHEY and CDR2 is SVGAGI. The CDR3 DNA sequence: TGTGCCAGCAGTTCGGACAGGTACCCTGGAAACACCATATATTTT. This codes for CASSSDRYPGNTIYF.

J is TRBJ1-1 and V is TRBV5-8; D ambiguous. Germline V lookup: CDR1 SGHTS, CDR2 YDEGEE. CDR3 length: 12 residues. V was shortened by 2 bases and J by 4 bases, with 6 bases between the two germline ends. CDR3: CASSFRATEAFF. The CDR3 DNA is TGTGCCAGCAGCTTTCGGGCCACTGAAGCTTTCTTT.

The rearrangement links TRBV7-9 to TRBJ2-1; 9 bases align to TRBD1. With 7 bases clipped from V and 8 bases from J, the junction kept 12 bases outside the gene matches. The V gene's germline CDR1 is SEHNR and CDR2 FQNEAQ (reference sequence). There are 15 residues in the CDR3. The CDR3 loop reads CASTLPGQGSDEQFF. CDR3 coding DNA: TGTGCCAGCACCCTCCCGGGACAGGGAAGTGATGAGCAGTTCTTC.

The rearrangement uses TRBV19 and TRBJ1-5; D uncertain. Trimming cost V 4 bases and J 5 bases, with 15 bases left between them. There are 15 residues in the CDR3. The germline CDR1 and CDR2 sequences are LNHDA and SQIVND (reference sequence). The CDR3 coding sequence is TGTGCCAGTAGTACTCCCGCTGGAGACTATCAGCCCCAGCATTTT. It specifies CASSTPAGDYQPQHF.

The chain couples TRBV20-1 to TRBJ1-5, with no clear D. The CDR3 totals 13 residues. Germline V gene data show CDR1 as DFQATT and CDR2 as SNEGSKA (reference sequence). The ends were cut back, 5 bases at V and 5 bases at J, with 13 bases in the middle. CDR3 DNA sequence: TGCAGTGCTCCTAATGGGCTGGATCAGCCCCAGCATTTT. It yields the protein CSAPNGLDQPQHF.

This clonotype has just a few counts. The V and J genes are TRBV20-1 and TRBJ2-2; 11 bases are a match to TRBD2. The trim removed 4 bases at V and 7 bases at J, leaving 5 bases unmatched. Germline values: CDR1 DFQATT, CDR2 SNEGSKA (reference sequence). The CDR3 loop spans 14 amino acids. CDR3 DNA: TGCAGTGCTACACTAGCGGGAGCGGGCGGGGAGCTGTTTTTT. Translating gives CSATLAGAGGELFF.

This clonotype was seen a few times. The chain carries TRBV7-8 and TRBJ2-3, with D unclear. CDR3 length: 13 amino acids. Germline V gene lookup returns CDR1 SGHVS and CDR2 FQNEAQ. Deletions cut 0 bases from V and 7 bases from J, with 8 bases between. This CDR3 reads CASSLAALNTQYF. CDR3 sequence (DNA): TGTGCCAGCAGCTTAGCTGCCTTAAATACGCAGTATTTT.

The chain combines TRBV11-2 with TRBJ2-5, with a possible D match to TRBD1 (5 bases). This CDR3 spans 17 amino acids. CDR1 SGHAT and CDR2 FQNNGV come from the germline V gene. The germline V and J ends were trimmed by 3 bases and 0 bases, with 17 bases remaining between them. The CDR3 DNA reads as TGTGCCAGCAGCTTTGGGCAGGGCTTGTGGTACCAAGAGACCCAGTACTTC. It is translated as CASSFGQGLWYQETQYF.

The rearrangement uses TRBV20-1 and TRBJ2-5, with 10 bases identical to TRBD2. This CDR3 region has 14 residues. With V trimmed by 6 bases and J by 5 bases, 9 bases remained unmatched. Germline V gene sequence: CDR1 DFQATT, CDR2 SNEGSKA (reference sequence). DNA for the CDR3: TGCAGTGCGAGGCTAGCGGGAGACCGGGAGACCCAGTACTTC. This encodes CSARLAGDRETQYF.

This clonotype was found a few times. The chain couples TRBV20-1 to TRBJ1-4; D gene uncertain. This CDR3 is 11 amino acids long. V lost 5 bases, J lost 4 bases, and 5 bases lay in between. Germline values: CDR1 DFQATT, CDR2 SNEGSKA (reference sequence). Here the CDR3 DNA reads TGCAGTGCTCCGGATAATGAAAAACTGTTTTTT. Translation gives CSAPDNEKLFF.

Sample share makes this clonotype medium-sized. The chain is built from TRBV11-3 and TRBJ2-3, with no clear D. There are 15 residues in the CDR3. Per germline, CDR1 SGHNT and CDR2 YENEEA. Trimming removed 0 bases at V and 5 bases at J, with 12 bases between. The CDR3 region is CASSLEARSKDTQYF. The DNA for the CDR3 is TGTGCCAGCAGCTTAGAGGCGCGGTCGAAAGATACGCAGTATTTT.

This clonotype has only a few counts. In DNA form, the CDR3 reads TGTGCCAGCAGTCCGGGACCACGCACAGATACGCAGTATTTT. This translates into CASSPGPRTDTQYF. This chain joins TRBV2 and TRBJ2-3; D may correspond to TRBD1 or TRBD2 (5 bases each). Between the trimmed V and J ends, which lost 5 bases and 1 base, there was a span of 10 bases. The CDR3 spans 14 residues. CDR1 is SNHLY, CDR2 FYNNEI, per germline.

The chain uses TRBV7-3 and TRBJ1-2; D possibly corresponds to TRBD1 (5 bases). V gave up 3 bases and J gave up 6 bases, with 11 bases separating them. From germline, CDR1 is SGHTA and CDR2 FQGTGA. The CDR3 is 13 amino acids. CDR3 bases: TGTGCCAGCAGCTTGGAGGGGCTTAATGGCTACACCTTC. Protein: CASSLEGLNGYTF.

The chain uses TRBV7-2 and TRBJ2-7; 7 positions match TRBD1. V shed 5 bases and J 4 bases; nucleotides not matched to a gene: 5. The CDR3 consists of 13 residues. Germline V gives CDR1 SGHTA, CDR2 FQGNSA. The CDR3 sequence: CASSPDRRYEQYF. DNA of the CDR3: TGTGCCAGCAGCCCGGACAGGAGATACGAGCAGTACTTC.

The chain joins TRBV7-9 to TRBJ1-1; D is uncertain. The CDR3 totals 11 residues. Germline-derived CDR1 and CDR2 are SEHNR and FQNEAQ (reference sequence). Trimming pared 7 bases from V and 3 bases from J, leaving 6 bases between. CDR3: CASNPYTEAFF. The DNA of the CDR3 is TGTGCCAGCAACCCCTACACTGAAGCTTTCTTT.

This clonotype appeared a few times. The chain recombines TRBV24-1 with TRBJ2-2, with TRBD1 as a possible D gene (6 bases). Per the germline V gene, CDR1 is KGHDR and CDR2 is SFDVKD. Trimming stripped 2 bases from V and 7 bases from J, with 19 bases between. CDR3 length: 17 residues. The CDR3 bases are TGTGCCACCAGTGATTCCTACACTGGGGGCGGCGGCGGGGAGCTGTTTTTT. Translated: CATSDSYTGGGGGELFF.